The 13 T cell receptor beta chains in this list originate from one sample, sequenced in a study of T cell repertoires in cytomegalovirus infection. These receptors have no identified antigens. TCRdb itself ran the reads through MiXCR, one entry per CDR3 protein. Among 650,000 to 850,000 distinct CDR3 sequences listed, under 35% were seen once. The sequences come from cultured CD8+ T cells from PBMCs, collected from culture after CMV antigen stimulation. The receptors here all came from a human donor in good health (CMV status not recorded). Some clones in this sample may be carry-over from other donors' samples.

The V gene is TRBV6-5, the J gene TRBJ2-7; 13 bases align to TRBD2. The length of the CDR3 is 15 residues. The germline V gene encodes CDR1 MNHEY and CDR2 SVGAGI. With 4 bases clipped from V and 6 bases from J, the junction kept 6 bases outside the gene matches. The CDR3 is CASSSLTSGRLEQYV. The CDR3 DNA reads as TGTGCCAGCAGTTCCTTGACTAGCGGGAGGCTCGAGCAGTACGTC.

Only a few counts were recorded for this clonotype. This CDR3 is CASSVGSLPAGEGYEQFF. The CDR3 DNA is TGTGCCAGCAGCGTAGGCTCCCTTCCAGCGGGGGAGGGCTATGAGCAGTTCTTC. The V and J genes are TRBV9 and TRBJ2-1, with TRBD2 matching over 8 bases. With 0 bases clipped from V and 8 bases from J, the junction kept 16 bases outside the gene matches. The CDR3 covers 18 residues. Germline assignment: CDR1 SGDLS and CDR2 YYNGEE.

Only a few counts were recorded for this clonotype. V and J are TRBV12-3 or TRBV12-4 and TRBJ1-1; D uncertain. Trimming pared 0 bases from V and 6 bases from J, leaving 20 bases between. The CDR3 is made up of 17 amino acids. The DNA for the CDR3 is TGTGCCAGCAGTTTAGCGAAGGACGGCTCACGAGGTCCTGAAGCTTTCTTT. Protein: CASSLAKDGSRGPEAFF.

The CDR3 protein is CASSWDSQRVYGYTF. As DNA, the CDR3 is TGTGCCAGCAGTTGGGACAGTCAGAGAGTTTATGGCTACACCTTC. The gene calls are TRBV27 and TRBJ1-2; 7 bases agree with TRBD1. The CDR3 extends over 15 amino acids. V was pared by 4 bases and J by 5 bases, with 10 bases of the junction left unmatched. Germline CDR1 reads MNHEY; CDR2 reads SMNVEV (reference sequence).

The CDR3 spells CASSLSSGSYEQYF. For the CDR3, the DNA is TGTGCCAGCAGTCTCTCGTCGGGGTCCTACGAGCAGTACTTC. The chain carries TRBV27 and TRBJ2-7; a weak D match, TRBD2 (5 bases). Trimming pared 5 bases from V and 1 base from J, leaving 12 bases between. The CDR3 covers 14 residues. The germline gives CDR1 MNHEY, CDR2 SMNVEV (reference sequence).

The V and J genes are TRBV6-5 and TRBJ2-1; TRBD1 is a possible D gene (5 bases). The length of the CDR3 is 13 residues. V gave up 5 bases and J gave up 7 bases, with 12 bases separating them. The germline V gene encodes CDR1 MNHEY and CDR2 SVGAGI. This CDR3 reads CASSIHPGNEQFF. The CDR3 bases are TGTGCCAGCAGTATACACCCAGGGAATGAGCAGTTCTTC.

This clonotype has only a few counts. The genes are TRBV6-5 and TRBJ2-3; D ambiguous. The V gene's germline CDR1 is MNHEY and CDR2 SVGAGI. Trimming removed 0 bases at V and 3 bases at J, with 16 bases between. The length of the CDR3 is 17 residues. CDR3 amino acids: CASSYSPLPTQTDTQYF. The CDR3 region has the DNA TGTGCCAGCAGTTACTCTCCTCTTCCCACTCAGACAGATACGCAGTATTTT.

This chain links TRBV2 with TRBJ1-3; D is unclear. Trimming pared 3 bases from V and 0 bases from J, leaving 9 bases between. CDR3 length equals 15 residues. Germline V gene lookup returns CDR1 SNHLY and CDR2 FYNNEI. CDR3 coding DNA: TGTGCCAGCAGTGATGCCCTCGACTCTGGAAACACCATATATTTT. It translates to CASSDALDSGNTIYF.

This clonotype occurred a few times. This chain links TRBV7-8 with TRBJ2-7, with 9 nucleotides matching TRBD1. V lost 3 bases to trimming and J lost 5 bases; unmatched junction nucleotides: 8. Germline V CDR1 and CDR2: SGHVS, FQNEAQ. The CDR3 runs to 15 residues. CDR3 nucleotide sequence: TGTGCCAGCAGCTTTGGAATGGGACAGGGACACGAGCAGTACGTC. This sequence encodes CASSFGMGQGHEQYV.

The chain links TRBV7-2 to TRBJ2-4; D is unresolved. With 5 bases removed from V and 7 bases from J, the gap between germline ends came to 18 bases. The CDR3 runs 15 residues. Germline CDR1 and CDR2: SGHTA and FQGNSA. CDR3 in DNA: TGTGCCAGCAGCCCTATGGTGGGTAATTTCAACATTCAGTACTTC. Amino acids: CASSPMVGNFNIQYF.

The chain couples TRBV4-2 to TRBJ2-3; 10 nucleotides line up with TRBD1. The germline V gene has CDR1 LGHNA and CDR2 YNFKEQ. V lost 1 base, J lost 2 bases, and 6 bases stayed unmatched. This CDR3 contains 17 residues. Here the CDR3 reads CASSQAGGTGVTDTQYF. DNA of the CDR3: TGTGCCAGCAGCCAAGCCGGGGGGACAGGGGTCACAGATACGCAGTATTTT.

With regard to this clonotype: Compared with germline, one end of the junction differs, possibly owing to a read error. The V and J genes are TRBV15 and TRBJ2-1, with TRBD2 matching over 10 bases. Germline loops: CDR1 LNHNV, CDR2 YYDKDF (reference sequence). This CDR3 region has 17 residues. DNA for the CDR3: TGTGCCATCAGCAGCCTAGCGGGGGACCCTACAGCGTATGAGCAGTTCTTC. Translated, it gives CAISSLAGDPTAYEQFF.

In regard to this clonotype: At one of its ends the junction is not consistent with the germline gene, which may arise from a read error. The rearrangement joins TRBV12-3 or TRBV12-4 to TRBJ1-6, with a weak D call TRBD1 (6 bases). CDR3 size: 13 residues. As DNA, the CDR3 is TGTGCCAGCAGTCCCACGGACAGCATACCCCACCACTTT. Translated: CASSPTDSIPHHF.